The 2 T cell receptor beta chains presented below share a single source sample, sequenced in a study of regulatory T cells in long-lasting Graves disease. Researchers made TCR beta libraries by using iRepertoire HTBI primers and running Arm-PCR on CDR3 regions. In TCRdb, the multiplex PCR reads were re-called with MiXCR into one record per CDR3 protein. The table has about 520,000 distinct CDR3 sequences, about 12% seen once. Time point noted: newly diagnosed GD, antithyroid drugs for less than 3 months. Preparation of the TCR library used RNA extracted from PBMCs. This sample also belongs to another study, concerning T cells in Graves' hyperthyroidism and ophthalmopathy.

Material: peripheral blood mononuclear cells (PBMCs), obtained at new diagnosis, from a patient treated with antithyroid drugs. The source of these receptors is a woman aged 25-40 years with Graves disease.

This clonotype was counted only a few times. The chain links TRBV11-2 to TRBJ2-7; D is possibly TRBD2 (5 bases). The CDR3 is 15 amino acids. Trimming left V 1 base short and J 0 bases short, with 10 bases between. Germline V CDR1 and CDR2: SGHAT, FQNNGV. CDR3 loop: CASSLGTRSSYEQYF. The CDR3 DNA reads TGTGCCAGCAGCTTAGGGACTCGGAGCTCCTACGAGCAGTACTTC.

This clonotype was seen repeatedly, ten times or more. The chain recombines TRBV7-2 with TRBJ2-2; D not certain. With 7 bases removed from V and 4 bases from J, the gap between germline ends came to 10 bases. Germline CDR1 is SGHTA and CDR2 is FQGNSA. The CDR3 extends over 13 amino acids. CDR3 residues: CASNQQITGELFF. Here the CDR3 DNA reads TGTGCCAGCAACCAACAGATCACCGGGGAGCTGTTTTTT.